This TCR beta chain emerged from a study of blood T cell repertoires in COVID-19. For the study at large: The cDNA or gDNA used as material had been derived from T cells, B-cell-depleted T cells, or PBMCs.

With 2 bases removed from V and 2 bases from J, the gap between germline ends came to 12 bases. Germline V gene sequence: CDR1 SGDLS, CDR2 YYNGEE. The CDR3 loop spans 15 amino acids. The data were produced by immunoSEQ multiplex PCR, yet TCRdb's version contains in-frame clones alone and is incomplete. The sample has 100,000 to 150,000 clones; roughly 91% are singletons. The sequenced sample was peripheral blood. The sequence was obtained from a human donor in a cohort sampled during active COVID-19. The chain uses TRBV9 and TRBJ2-3; tentative D call: TRBD2 (6 bases). The CDR3 loop reads CASSVAGFNTDTQYF. The CDR3 DNA reads TGTGCCAGCAGCGTCGCGGGATTTAACACAGATACGCAGTATTTT.